Presented here are 9 T cell receptor beta chains from one specimen sequenced in a study of blood T cell repertoires in COVID-19. The table came from immunoSEQ multiplex PCR; TCRdb's copy has only in-frame clones and leaves some out. The sample contains around 110,000 clones, roughly four fifths of which appear only once. What was sequenced was peripheral blood. These TCRs come from a man aged 65-85 years with active or convalescent COVID-19.

This chain uses TRBV5-1 with TRBJ2-1; 9 bases fit TRBD1. Germline V gene data show CDR1 as SGHRS and CDR2 as YFSETQ. This CDR3 contains 15 residues. V shed 0 bases, J shed 9 bases, and the junction held 7 bases outside the gene matches. The CDR3 loop reads CASSLGTGDYREQFF. For the CDR3, the DNA is TGCGCCAGCAGCTTGGGGACAGGGGACTATCGTGAGCAGTTCTTC.

The J gene is TRBJ1-1, the V gene TRBV4-3, with TRBD1 as a possible D gene (5 bases). The CDR3 length is 15 residues. V shed 0 bases and J shed 1 base, with 9 bases lying between them. In germline, CDR1 is LGHNA, CDR2 YSLEER. CDR3 region: CASSQEGGTNTEAFF. The CDR3 nucleotides are TGCGCCAGCAGCCAAGAGGGGGGAACGAACACTGAAGCTTTCTTT.

The chain combines TRBV21-1 with TRBJ1-5; the D call TRBD1 from the table was never checked on the DNA. TRBV21-1 is an annotated pseudogene. CDR3 length equals 19 residues. As DNA, the CDR3 is TGTGCCAGCAGGCGGACAGGGGGCGATTGGCGGCTGTACAATCAGCCCCAGCATTTT. Amino acids: CASRRTGGDWRLYNQPQHF.

The chain couples TRBV11-3 to TRBJ2-5; maybe TRBD2 (6 bases). The CDR3 runs to 13 residues. The germline V gene has CDR1 SGHNT and CDR2 YENEEA. Trimming left V 7 bases short and J 1 base short, with 10 bases between. This CDR3 is CASNGGTQETQYF. The CDR3 DNA reads TGTGCCAGCAACGGAGGGACCCAAGAGACCCAGTACTTC.

The rearrangement uses TRBV2 and TRBJ1-1, with 8 bases that match TRBD1. Germline values: CDR1 SNHLY, CDR2 FYNNEI. This CDR3 has 14 residues. J was trimmed by 2 bases and V by 4 bases; bases with no gene match: 3. DNA of the CDR3: TGTGCCAGCAGTGTAGGACAGGGAAACACTGAAGCTTTCTTT. Translated: CASSVGQGNTEAFF.

The chain couples TRBV6-2 or TRBV6-3 to TRBJ1-1; TRBD1 matches at 8 bases. Losses at the gene ends were 7 bases for V and 3 bases for J; bases not matched to a gene: 13. The CDR3 is made up of 16 amino acids. Germline values: CDR1 MNHEY, CDR2 SVGEGT. CDR3 region: CASNPEDRAFYTEAFF. CDR3 nucleotide sequence: TGTGCCAGCAACCCAGAGGACAGGGCCTTTTACACTGAAGCTTTCTTT.

The chain has TRBV5-1 and TRBJ2-3; D might be TRBD1 (5 bases). Between the trimmed V and J ends, which lost 3 bases and 1 base, there was a span of 18 bases. CDR1 and CDR2 from the germline V gene are SGHRS and YFSETQ. This CDR3 is built from 17 residues. CDR3 loop: CASSSGARVWGTDTQYF. In nucleotides, the CDR3 is TGCGCCAGCAGCTCCGGTGCCAGGGTGTGGGGCACAGATACGCAGTATTTT.

The CDR3: CAWLSSGGRNEQFF. CDR3 DNA sequence: TGTGCCTGGTTGTCTAGCGGGGGGCGCAATGAGCAGTTCTTC. The V call is TRBV30, the J call TRBJ2-1; 11 bases match TRBD2. The CDR3 spans 14 residues. Germline loops: CDR1 GTSNPN, CDR2 SVGIG (reference sequence). V lost 5 bases, J lost 6 bases, and 6 bases stayed unmatched. Based on the CDR3 plus reference TRBV30 and TRBJ2-1, the full variable domain is SQTIHQWPATLVQPVGSPLSLECTVEGTSNPNLYWYRQAAGRGLQLLFYSVGIGQISSEVPQNLSASRPQDRQFILSSKKLLLSDSGFYLCAWLSSGGRNEQFFGPGTRLTVL.

The V and J genes are TRBV5-1 and TRBJ2-1; 8 positions agree with TRBD2. With 4 bases clipped from V and 4 bases from J, the junction kept 7 bases outside the gene matches. Germline V lookup: CDR1 SGHRS, CDR2 YFSETQ. CDR3 length: 15 amino acids. The CDR3 DNA reads as TGCGCCAGCAGCCTTAGCGGGGATTTTTACAATGAGCAGTTCTTC. This gives the protein CASSLSGDFYNEQFF.